This record covers a single T cell receptor beta chain. These data originate in a study of shared clonotypes between healthy human individuals. Methods used by the authors: ImmunoSEQ only sent back junction sequences with no quality scores, so filtering was done differently. Clones were sequenced by immunoSEQ multiplex PCR, and TCRdb holds only the in-frame ones, with some missing. Clone size and V and J calls were adopted from that table, with D and trimming inferred from the DNA. The sample lists nearly 500,000 clones; about 82% were seen once. This clonotype was obtained from a woman aged 40-49 years in good health. Some clones in this sample may be carry-over from other donors' samples. Sequencing was performed on PBMCs.

In nucleotides, the CDR3 is TGTGCCAGCAGCTCGACAGAGTACCAAGAGACCCAGTACTTC. It codes for CASSSTEYQETQYF. The gene calls are TRBV5-4 and TRBJ2-5, with D possibly matching TRBD1 (5 bases). The germline gives CDR1 SGHNT, CDR2 YYREEE (reference sequence). This CDR3 contains 14 residues. V was shortened by 3 bases and J by 0 bases, with 9 bases between the two germline ends.